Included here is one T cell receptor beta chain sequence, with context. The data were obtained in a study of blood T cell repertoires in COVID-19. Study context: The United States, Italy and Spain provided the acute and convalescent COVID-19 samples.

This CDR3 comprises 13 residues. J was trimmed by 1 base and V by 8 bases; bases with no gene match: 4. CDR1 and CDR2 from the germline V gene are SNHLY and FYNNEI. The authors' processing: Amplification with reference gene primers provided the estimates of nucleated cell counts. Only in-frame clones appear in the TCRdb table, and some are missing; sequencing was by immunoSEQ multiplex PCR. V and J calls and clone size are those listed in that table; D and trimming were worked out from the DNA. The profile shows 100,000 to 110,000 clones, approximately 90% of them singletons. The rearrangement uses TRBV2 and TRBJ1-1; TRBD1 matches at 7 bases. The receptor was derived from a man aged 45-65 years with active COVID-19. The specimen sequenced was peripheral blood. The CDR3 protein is CASRRGANTEAFF. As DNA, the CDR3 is TGTGCCAGCCGCAGGGGGGCGAACACTGAAGCTTTCTTT. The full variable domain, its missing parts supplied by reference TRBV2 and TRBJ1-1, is EPEVTQTPSHQVTQMGQEVILRCVPISNHLYFYWYRQILGQKVEFLVSFYNNEISEKSEIFDDQFSVERPDGSNFTLKIRSTKLEDSAMYFCASRRGANTEAFFGQGTRLTVV.